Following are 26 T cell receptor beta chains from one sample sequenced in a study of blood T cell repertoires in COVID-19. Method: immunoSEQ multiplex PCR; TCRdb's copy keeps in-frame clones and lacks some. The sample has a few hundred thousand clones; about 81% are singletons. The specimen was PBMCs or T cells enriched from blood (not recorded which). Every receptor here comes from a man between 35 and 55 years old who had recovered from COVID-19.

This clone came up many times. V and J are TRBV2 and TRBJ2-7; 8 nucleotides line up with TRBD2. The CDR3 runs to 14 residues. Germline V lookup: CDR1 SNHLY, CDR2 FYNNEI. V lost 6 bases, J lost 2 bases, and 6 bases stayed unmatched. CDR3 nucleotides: TGTGCCAGCAGACTAGCGGCGGGAGCCTACGAGCAGTACTTC. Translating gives CASRLAAGAYEQYF.

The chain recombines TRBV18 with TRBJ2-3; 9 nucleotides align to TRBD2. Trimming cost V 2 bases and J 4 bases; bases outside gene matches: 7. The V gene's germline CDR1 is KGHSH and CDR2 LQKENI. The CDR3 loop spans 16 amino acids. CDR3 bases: TGTGCCAGCTCACCAAGGTCGGGACTAGCCTCAGATACGCAGTATTTT. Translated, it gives CASSPRSGLASDTQYF.

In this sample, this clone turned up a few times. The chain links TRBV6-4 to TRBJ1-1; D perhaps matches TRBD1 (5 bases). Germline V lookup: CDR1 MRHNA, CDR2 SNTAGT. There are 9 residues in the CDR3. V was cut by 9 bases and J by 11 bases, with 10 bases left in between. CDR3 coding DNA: TGTGCCAGAAGGACATCGGCTTTCTTT. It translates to CARRTSAFF.

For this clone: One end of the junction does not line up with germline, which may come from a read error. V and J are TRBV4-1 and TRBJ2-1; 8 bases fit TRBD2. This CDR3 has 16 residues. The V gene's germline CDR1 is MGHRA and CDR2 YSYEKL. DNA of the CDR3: TGCGCCAGCAGCCCGACGCGGGGGGCCTCCCACAATGAGCAGTTCTTC. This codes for CASSPTRGASHNEQFF.

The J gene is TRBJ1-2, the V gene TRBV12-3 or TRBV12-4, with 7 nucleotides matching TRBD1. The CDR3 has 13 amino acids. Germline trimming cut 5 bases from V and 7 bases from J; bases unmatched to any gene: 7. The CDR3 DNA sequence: TGTGCCAGCAGTACAGGGGACCGTGGTGGCTACACCTTC. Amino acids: CASSTGDRGGYTF.

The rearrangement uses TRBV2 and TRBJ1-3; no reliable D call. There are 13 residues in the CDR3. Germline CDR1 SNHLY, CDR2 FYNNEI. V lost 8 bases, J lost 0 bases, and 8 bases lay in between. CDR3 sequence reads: CASGRSSGNTIYF. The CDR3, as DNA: TGTGCCAGCGGTAGGAGCTCTGGAAACACCATATATTTT.

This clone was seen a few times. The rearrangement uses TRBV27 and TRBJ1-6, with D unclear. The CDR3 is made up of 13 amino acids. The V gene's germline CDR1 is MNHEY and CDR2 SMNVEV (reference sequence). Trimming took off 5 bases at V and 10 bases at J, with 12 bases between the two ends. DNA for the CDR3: TGTGCCAGCAGTCCCCTAGGAGGATCACCCCTCCACTTT. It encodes CASSPLGGSPLHF.

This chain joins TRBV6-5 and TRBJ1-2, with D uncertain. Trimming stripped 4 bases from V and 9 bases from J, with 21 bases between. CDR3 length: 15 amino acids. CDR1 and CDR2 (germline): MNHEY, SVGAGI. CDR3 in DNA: TGTGCCAGCAGTTTTACCAATCGGGTTCCACTCCGCTACACCTTC. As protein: CASSFTNRVPLRYTF.

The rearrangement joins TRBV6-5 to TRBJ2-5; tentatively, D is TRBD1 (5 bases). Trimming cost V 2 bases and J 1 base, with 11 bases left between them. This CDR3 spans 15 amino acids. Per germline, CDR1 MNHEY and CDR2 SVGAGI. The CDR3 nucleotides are TGTGCCAGCAGTTACGCTTCAGGGATCCAAGAGACCCAGTACTTC. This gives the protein CASSYASGIQETQYF.

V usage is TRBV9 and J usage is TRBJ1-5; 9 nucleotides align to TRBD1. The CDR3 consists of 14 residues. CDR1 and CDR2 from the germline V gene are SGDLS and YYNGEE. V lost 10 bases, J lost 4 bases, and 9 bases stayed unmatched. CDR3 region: CASNRGQGNQPQHF. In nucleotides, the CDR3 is TGTGCCTCGAACAGGGGGCAAGGAAATCAGCCCCAGCATTTT.

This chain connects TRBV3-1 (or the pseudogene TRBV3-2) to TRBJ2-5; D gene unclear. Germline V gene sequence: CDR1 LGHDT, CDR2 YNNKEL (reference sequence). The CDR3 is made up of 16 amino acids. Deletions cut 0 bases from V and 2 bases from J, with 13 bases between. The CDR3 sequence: CASSQDWATRQETQYF. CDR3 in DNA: TGTGCCAGCAGCCAAGACTGGGCGACACGTCAAGAGACCCAGTACTTC.

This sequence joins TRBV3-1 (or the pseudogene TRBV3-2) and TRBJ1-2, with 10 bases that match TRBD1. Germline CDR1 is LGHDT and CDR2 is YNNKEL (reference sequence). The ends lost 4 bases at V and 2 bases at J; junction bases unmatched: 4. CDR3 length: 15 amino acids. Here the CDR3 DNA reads TGTGCCAGCAGCCCCCGACAGGGGGCAAACTATGGCTACACCTTC. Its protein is CASSPRQGANYGYTF.

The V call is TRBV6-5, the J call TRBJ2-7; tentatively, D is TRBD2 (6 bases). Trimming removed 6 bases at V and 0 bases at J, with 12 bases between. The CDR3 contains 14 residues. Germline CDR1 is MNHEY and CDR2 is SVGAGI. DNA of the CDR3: TGTGCCAGCAGGGGAGGTCTCTACTCCTACGAGCAGTACTTC. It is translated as CASRGGLYSYEQYF.

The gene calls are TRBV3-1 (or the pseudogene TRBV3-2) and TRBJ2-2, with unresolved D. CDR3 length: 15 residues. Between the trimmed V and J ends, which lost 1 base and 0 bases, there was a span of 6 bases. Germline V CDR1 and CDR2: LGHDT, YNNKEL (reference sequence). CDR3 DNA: TGTGCCAGCAGCCAAGCACGGTCGAACACCGGGGAGCTGTTTTTT. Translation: CASSQARSNTGELFF.

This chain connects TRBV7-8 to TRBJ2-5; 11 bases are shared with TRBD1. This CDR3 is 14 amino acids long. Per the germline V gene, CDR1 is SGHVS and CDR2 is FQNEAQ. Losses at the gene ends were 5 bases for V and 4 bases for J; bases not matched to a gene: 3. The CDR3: CASSLGTGGETQYF. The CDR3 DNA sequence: TGTGCCAGCAGCCTCGGGACAGGGGGAGAGACCCAGTACTTC.

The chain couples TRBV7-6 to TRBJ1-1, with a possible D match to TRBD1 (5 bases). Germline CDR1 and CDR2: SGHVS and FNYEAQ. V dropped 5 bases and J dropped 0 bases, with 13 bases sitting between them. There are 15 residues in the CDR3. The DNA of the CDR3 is TGTGCCAGCAGCCCCTCCGAAGGGGTGAACACTGAAGCTTTCTTT. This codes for CASSPSEGVNTEAFF. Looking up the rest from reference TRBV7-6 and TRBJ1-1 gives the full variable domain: GAGVSQSPRYKVTKRGQDVALRCDPISGHVSLYWYRQALGQGPEFLTYFNYEAQQDKSGLPNDRFSAERPEGSISTLTIQRTEQRDSAMYRCASSPSEGVNTEAFFGQGTRLTVV.

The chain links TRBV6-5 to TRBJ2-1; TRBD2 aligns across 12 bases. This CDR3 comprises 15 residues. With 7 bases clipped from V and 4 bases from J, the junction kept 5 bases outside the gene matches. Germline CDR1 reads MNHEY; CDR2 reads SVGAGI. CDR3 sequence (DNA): TGTGCCAGCATGAGGACTAGCGGGAAGTACAATGAGCAGTTCTTC. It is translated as CASMRTSGKYNEQFF.

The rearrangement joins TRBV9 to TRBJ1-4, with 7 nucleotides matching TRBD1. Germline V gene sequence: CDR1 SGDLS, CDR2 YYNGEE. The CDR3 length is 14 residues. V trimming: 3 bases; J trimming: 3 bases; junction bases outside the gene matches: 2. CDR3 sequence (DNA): TGTGCCAGCAGCGCAGGGGGAGCTAATGAAAAACTGTTTTTT. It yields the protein CASSAGGANEKLFF.

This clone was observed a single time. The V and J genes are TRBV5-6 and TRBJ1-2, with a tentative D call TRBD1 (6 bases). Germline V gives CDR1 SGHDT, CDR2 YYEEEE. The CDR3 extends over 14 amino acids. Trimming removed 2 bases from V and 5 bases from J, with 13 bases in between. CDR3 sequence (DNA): TGTGCCAGCAGCTTCCGGGGGGCGCGGTATGGCTACACCTTC. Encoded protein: CASSFRGARYGYTF.

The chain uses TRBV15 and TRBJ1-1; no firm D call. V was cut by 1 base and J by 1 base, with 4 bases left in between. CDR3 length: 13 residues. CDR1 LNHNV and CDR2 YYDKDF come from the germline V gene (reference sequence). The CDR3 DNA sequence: TGTGCCACCAGCAGAGTGGCGAACACTGAAGCTTTCTTT. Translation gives CATSRVANTEAFF.

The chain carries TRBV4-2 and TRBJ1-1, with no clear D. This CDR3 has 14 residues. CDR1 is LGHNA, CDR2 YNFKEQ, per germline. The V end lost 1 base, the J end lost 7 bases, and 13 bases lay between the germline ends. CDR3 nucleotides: TGTGCCAGCAGCCAAGGATGGAGTGGAGGTGAAGCTTTCTTT. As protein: CASSQGWSGGEAFF.

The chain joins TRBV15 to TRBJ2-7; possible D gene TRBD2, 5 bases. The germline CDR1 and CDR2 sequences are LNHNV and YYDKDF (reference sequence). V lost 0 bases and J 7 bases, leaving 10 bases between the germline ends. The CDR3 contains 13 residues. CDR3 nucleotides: TGTGCCACCAGCAGAGATTCCTCGGGGGAGCAGTACTTC. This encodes CATSRDSSGEQYF.

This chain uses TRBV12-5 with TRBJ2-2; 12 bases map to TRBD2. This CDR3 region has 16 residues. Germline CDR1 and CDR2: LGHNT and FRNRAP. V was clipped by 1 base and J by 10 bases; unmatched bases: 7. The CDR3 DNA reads TGTGCTAGTGGTTTGGGGAGACTAGCGGGAGCGGAGGAGCTGTTTTTT. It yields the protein CASGLGRLAGAEELFF. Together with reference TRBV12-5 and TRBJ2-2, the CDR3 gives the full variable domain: DARVTQTPRHKVTEMGQEVTMRCQPILGHNTVFWYRQTMMQGLELLAYFRNRAPLDDSGMPKDRFSAEMPDATLATLKIQPSEPRDSAVYFCASGLGRLAGAEELFFGEGSRLTVL.

CDR3 coding DNA: TGCAGCGTTGAAACAGGCCGGGCTAACTATGGCTACACCTTC. Amino acid sequence: CSVETGRANYGYTF. V is TRBV29-1 and J is TRBJ1-2; maybe TRBD1 (5 bases). Germline assignment: CDR1 SQVTM and CDR2 ANQGSEA. This CDR3 is built from 14 residues. V shed 2 bases and J shed 0 bases, with 10 bases lying between them.

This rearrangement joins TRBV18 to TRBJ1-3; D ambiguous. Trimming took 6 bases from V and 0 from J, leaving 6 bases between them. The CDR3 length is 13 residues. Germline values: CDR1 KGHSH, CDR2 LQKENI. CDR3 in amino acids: CASSLYSGNTIYF. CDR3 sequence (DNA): TGTGCCAGCTCCCTCTACTCTGGAAACACCATATATTTT. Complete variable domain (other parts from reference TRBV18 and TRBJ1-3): NAGVMQNPRHLVRRRGQEARLRCSPMKGHSHVYWYRQLPEEGLKFMVYLQKENIIDESGMPKERFSAEFPKEGPSILRIQQVVRGDSAAYFCASSLYSGNTIYFGEGSWLTVV.

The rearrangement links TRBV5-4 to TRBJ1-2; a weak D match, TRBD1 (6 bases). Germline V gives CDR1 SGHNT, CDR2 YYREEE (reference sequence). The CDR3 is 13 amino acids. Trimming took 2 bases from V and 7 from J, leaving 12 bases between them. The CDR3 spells CASSFAGAAGYTF. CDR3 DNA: TGTGCCAGCAGCTTCGCGGGGGCGGCTGGCTACACCTTC.